What follows are 29 T cell receptor beta chains derived from one specimen sequenced in a study of blood T cell repertoires in COVID-19. Assay used: immunoSEQ multiplex PCR; TCRdb lists only in-frame clones, some missing. This table holds under 450,000 clones, roughly 88% found once. Material for sequencing was peripheral blood. The receptors come from a woman aged 45-65 years with COVID-19, enrolled during active disease.

This sequence joins TRBV19 and TRBJ2-1, with D possibly TRBD1 on 5 matching bases. V lost 5 bases to trimming and J lost 4 bases, with 15 bases between them. Germline CDR1 is LNHDA and CDR2 is SQIVND (reference sequence). This CDR3 has 15 residues. CDR3 DNA sequence: TGTGCCAGTAGTCTCGGTGGGGCCCAATACAATGAGCAGTTCTTC. Its protein is CASSLGGAQYNEQFF.

A few counts support this clone. The genes are TRBV7-7 and TRBJ1-6; 9 bases are shared with TRBD1. This CDR3 has 15 amino acids. The junction had 4 bases not matched to a gene; V was cut back by 4 bases and J by 6 bases. Per germline, CDR1 SSHAT and CDR2 FNYEAQ (reference sequence). The CDR3: CASSCPDRGNSPLHF. The CDR3 DNA follows: TGTGCCAGCAGCTGTCCGGACAGGGGTAATTCACCCCTCCACTTT.

CDR3 sequence: CSVAGGLGAEAFF. The DNA for the CDR3 is TGCAGCGTTGCAGGGGGCCTGGGCGCTGAAGCTTTCTTT. This chain connects TRBV29-1 to TRBJ1-1; 8 bases map to TRBD1. CDR3 length: 13 residues. In germline, CDR1 is SQVTM, CDR2 ANQGSEA. V gave up 4 bases and J gave up 6 bases; unmatched junction bases: 7.

The chain links TRBV30 to TRBJ1-2; TRBD1 matches 10 bases. The germline gives CDR1 GTSNPN, CDR2 SVGIG (reference sequence). The ends lost 2 bases at V and 7 bases at J; junction bases unmatched: 4. This CDR3 spans 13 amino acids. The chain's CDR3 is CAWSPDRGSGYTF. The CDR3, as DNA: TGTGCCTGGAGTCCGGACAGGGGGTCTGGCTACACCTTC.

The chain has TRBV29-1 and TRBJ2-5; 10 nucleotides agree with TRBD2. Trimming removed 7 bases from V and 4 bases from J; junction bases left unmatched: 0. This CDR3 comprises 11 residues. The germline gives CDR1 SQVTM, CDR2 ANQGSEA. The CDR3 spells CSASGGETQYF. CDR3 in DNA: TGCAGCGCTAGCGGGGGAGAGACCCAGTACTTC.

V is TRBV5-1 and J is TRBJ1-2, with a tentative D call TRBD1 (6 bases). Trimming removed 0 bases from V and 8 bases from J, with 17 bases in between. Germline V gene sequence: CDR1 SGHRS, CDR2 YFSETQ. The CDR3 runs to 15 residues. The CDR3 loop reads CASSLGSGAAGGYTF. The CDR3 DNA reads TGCGCCAGCAGCTTGGGGTCAGGGGCTGCAGGCGGCTACACCTTC.

This clone was counted a few times. This chain joins TRBV4-2 and TRBJ1-6; D call uncertain. Trimming cost V 1 base and J 10 bases, with 8 bases left between them. The germline V gene has CDR1 LGHNA and CDR2 YNFKEQ. The CDR3 extends over 13 amino acids. CDR3: CASSQVAGSPLHF. DNA of the CDR3: TGTGCCAGCAGCCAAGTTGCGGGGTCACCCCTCCACTTT.

The V and J genes are TRBV19 and TRBJ1-5; maybe TRBD1 (5 bases). Germline V gene sequence: CDR1 LNHDA, CDR2 SQIVND (reference sequence). This CDR3 contains 14 residues. V lost 8 bases and J 0 bases, leaving 11 bases between the germline ends. CDR3 loop: CASWGGFSNQPQHF. The CDR3 DNA reads TGTGCCAGTTGGGGGGGATTTAGCAATCAGCCCCAGCATTTT. Together with reference TRBV19 and TRBJ1-5, the CDR3 gives the full variable domain: DGGITQSPKYLFRKEGQNVTLSCEQNLNHDAMYWYRQDPGQGLRLIYYSQIVNDFQKGDIAEGYSVSREKKESFPLTVTSAQKNPTAFYLCASWGGFSNQPQHFGDGTRLSIL.

This chain joins TRBV19 and TRBJ1-5; D is uncertain. The germline CDR1 and CDR2 sequences are LNHDA and SQIVND (reference sequence). The V end was cut by 5 bases, the J end by 2 bases, with 13 bases between. CDR3 length equals 15 residues. As DNA, the CDR3 is TGTGCCAGTAGTCCCCGGAGGGAACGCAATCAGCCCCAGCATTTT. Its protein product is CASSPRRERNQPQHF.

The chain recombines TRBV9 with TRBJ1-2, with D perhaps TRBD1 (5 bases). CDR1 SGDLS and CDR2 YYNGEE come from the germline V gene. CDR3 size: 15 residues. V was shortened by 6 bases and J by 8 bases, with 23 bases between the two germline ends. The CDR3 spells CASTSISRARGGYTF. In nucleotides, the CDR3 is TGTGCCAGCACTTCGATCTCCAGGGCCCGGGGGGGCTACACCTTC.

This chain links TRBV7-9 with TRBJ2-4, with D unresolved. CDR3 length: 15 residues. V lost 5 bases and J lost 6, with 17 bases in between. Germline lookup yields CDR1 SEHNR and CDR2 FQNEAQ (reference sequence). The CDR3 DNA sequence: TGTGCCAGCAGCCTAATCCAACCCCGCCCAAACATTCAGTACTTC. It translates to CASSLIQPRPNIQYF.

V and J are TRBV2 and TRBJ1-2; D is uncertain. This CDR3 spans 14 amino acids. V was trimmed by 2 bases and J by 5 bases, leaving 12 bases between them. Germline V gene lookup returns CDR1 SNHLY and CDR2 FYNNEI. The CDR3 is CASSESRSDYGYTF. The CDR3 DNA is TGTGCCAGCAGTGAATCGCGGAGCGATTATGGCTACACCTTC.

This chain connects TRBV10-2 to TRBJ2-7; 9 nucleotides align to TRBD2. Unmatched junction bases numbered 12, after V lost 5 bases and J lost 1 base. The CDR3 has 17 residues. Germline lookup yields CDR1 WSHSY and CDR2 SAAADI. The CDR3 protein is CASSPQASGARSYEQYF. CDR3 nucleotides: TGCGCCAGCAGTCCCCAAGCTAGCGGGGCCCGTTCCTACGAGCAGTACTTC.

This chain joins TRBV2 and TRBJ1-6; perhaps TRBD1 as D (6 bases). V was clipped by 5 bases and J by 19 bases, with 15 bases between them. CDR3 length: 11 residues. Looked up from germline, CDR1 is SNHLY and CDR2 is FYNNEI. The CDR3 reads CASSPGALYHF. DNA of the CDR3: TGTGCCAGCAGTCCAGGGGCATTGTATCACTTT.

The V and J genes are TRBV30 and TRBJ2-7; no clear D gene. Germline V CDR1 and CDR2: GTSNPN, SVGIG (reference sequence). V lost 0 bases, J lost 5 bases, and 5 bases lay in between. The CDR3 loop spans 11 amino acids. As DNA, the CDR3 is TGTGCCTGGAGTGTCCAGAACGAGCAGTACTTC. Protein sequence: CAWSVQNEQYF.

The rearrangement uses TRBV19 and TRBJ2-2, with a possible D match to TRBD1 (6 bases). The CDR3 runs 13 residues. Germline CDR1 LNHDA, CDR2 SQIVND (reference sequence). The V end lost 8 bases, the J end lost 2 bases, and 9 bases lay between the germline ends. The CDR3 is CASLQGNTGELFF. The CDR3 bases are TGTGCCAGTCTACAGGGTAACACCGGGGAGCTGTTTTTT.

In this sample, this clone turned up once. The chain uses TRBV24-1 and TRBJ1-1, with D hard to call. V shed 3 bases and J shed 3 bases, with 7 bases lying between them. Per germline, CDR1 KGHDR and CDR2 SFDVKD. The CDR3 is 13 residues long. The CDR3 here is CATSDRTYTEAFF. For the CDR3, the DNA is TGTGCCACCAGTGATAGGACTTACACTGAAGCTTTCTTT.

This clone was detected only a few times. The chain recombines TRBV4-1 with TRBJ2-7; TRBD2 agrees at 7 bases. CDR3 length equals 14 residues. With 2 bases clipped from V and 5 bases from J, the junction kept 6 bases outside the gene matches. CDR1 and CDR2 (germline): MGHRA, YSYEKL. CDR3 residues: CASSQREGIDEQYF. The CDR3 bases are TGCGCCAGCAGCCAAAGGGAGGGGATTGACGAGCAGTACTTC.

The V call is TRBV6-5, the J call TRBJ2-1; D gene unclear. Trimming cost V 8 bases and J 0 bases, with 11 bases left between them. Germline assignment: CDR1 MNHEY and CDR2 SVGAGI. The CDR3 runs 14 residues. CDR3 sequence (DNA): TGTGCCAGCTCCCTCACGAGCTCCTACAATGAGCAGTTCTTC. This codes for CASSLTSSYNEQFF.

The chain uses TRBV30 and TRBJ1-6; D call uncertain. CDR1 is GTSNPN, CDR2 SVGIG, per germline (reference sequence). CDR3 length equals 16 residues. V was trimmed by 0 bases and J by 3 bases, leaving 12 bases between them. Here the CDR3 reads CAWSVERTIYNSPLHF. The CDR3 DNA reads as TGTGCCTGGAGTGTAGAGCGAACCATCTATAATTCACCCCTCCACTTT.

The chain combines TRBV5-5 with TRBJ1-2; a weak D match, TRBD1 (6 bases). The CDR3 has 16 amino acids. Germline-derived CDR1 and CDR2 are SGHKS and YYEKEE (reference sequence). Deletions cut 3 bases from V and 4 bases from J, with 19 bases between. The CDR3: CASSSRDTLSGYGYTF. The CDR3 nucleotides read TGTGCCAGCAGCTCAAGGGACACCCTTTCGGGCTATGGCTACACCTTC.

This sequence joins TRBV2 and TRBJ1-1; D unclear. V shed 5 bases and J shed 2 bases, with 12 bases lying between them. The germline gives CDR1 SNHLY, CDR2 FYNNEI. The CDR3 covers 14 residues. CDR3 amino acids: CASSLTVRNTEAFF. DNA for the CDR3: TGTGCCAGCAGTCTTACTGTCCGAAACACTGAAGCTTTCTTT.

The chain carries TRBV9 and TRBJ2-5; maybe TRBD2 (5 bases). This CDR3 region has 16 residues. Trimming shortened V by 0 bases and J by 2 bases, and 14 bases separated the two germline ends. CDR1 SGDLS and CDR2 YYNGEE come from the germline V gene. The CDR3 coding sequence is TGTGCCAGCAGCGTAGACGGGCGGGCTCGGCAAGAGACCCAGTACTTC. Translating gives CASSVDGRARQETQYF.

This clone was found once. The V and J genes are TRBV3-1 (or the pseudogene TRBV3-2) and TRBJ1-6; D gene unclear. Germline V lookup: CDR1 LGHDT, CDR2 YNNKEL (reference sequence). CDR3 size: 16 residues. Deletions cut 4 bases from V and 0 bases from J, with 10 bases between. The CDR3 DNA is TGTGCCAGCAGCCCGTTCCTGAGCTCCTATAATTCACCCCTCCACTTT. Its translation is CASSPFLSSYNSPLHF.

The V and J genes are TRBV4-1 and TRBJ1-2; perhaps TRBD1 as D (6 bases). The V and J ends lost 1 base and 11 bases respectively, with 23 bases between them. CDR1 MGHRA and CDR2 YSYEKL come from the germline V gene. This CDR3 region has 16 residues. This chain's CDR3 is CASSQVGQAASRGYTF. The CDR3 nucleotides are TGCGCCAGCAGCCAAGTAGGGCAGGCGGCCTCTAGGGGGTACACCTTC.

The V gene is TRBV7-5, the J gene TRBJ1-5. TRBV7-5 is reported as a pseudogene. CDR3 length: 13 residues. The CDR3 here is CASSRGTSQPQHF. CDR3 nucleotide sequence: TGTGCCAGCAGCCGCGGGACCAGCCAGCCCCAGCATTTT.

The chain uses TRBV2 and TRBJ2-1; TRBD2 matches at 9 bases. The CDR3 has 14 amino acids. Germline values: CDR1 SNHLY, CDR2 FYNNEI. Trimming cost V 3 bases and J 9 bases; bases outside gene matches: 6. The DNA of the CDR3 is TGTGCCAGCAGTGAGGCGGGGGGGCCTCGTGAGCAGTTCTTC. It codes for CASSEAGGPREQFF. The full variable domain, its missing parts supplied by reference TRBV2 and TRBJ2-1, is EPEVTQTPSHQVTQMGQEVILRCVPISNHLYFYWYRQILGQKVEFLVSFYNNEISEKSEIFDDQFSVERPDGSNFTLKIRSTKLEDSAMYFCASSEAGGPREQFFGPGTRLTVL.

The rearrangement uses TRBV9 and TRBJ2-7, with 9 bases fitting TRBD1. This CDR3 is built from 15 residues. From germline, CDR1 is SGDLS and CDR2 YYNGEE. The junction had 13 bases not matched to a gene; V was cut back by 5 bases and J by 7 bases. CDR3 region: CASSSGTGPLDEQYF. CDR3 nucleotide sequence: TGTGCCAGCAGTTCCGGGACAGGGCCTCTGGATGAGCAGTACTTC.

This chain joins TRBV2 and TRBJ1-6; 9 bases fit TRBD1. This CDR3 region has 14 residues. The trim removed 7 bases at V and 7 bases at J, leaving 5 bases unmatched. CDR1 is SNHLY and CDR2 is FYNNEI in the germline V gene. CDR3: CASTEDRGNSPLHF. In DNA, the CDR3 is TGTGCCAGCACTGAGGACAGGGGAAATTCACCCCTCCACTTT.